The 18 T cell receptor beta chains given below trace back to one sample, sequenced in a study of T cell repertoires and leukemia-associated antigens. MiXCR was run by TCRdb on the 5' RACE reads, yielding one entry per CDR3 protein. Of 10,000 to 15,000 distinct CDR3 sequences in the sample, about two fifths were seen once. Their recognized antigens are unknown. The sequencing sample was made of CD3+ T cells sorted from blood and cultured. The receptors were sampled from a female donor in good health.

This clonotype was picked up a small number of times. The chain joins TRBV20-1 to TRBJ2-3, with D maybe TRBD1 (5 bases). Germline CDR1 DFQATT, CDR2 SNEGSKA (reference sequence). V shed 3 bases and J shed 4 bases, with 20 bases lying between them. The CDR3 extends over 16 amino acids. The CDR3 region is CSASPVTGNGADTQYF. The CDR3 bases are TGCAGTGCTAGCCCAGTTACAGGCAATGGGGCAGATACGCAGTATTTT.

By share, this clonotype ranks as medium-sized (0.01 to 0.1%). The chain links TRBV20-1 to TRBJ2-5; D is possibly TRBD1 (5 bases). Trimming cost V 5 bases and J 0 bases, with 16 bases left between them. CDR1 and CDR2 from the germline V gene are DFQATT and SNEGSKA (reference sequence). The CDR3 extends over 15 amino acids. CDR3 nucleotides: TGCAGTGCTCAGACCCCCGACAGTAACCAAGAGACCCAGTACTTC. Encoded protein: CSAQTPDSNQETQYF.

DNA of the CDR3: TGTGCCATCAGACCACCGGGGACTAGGAAGCAGTACTTC. It translates to CAIRPPGTRKQYF. This chain joins TRBV15 and TRBJ2-4, with TRBD2 matching over 8 bases. The CDR3 spans 13 residues. Germline trimming cut 10 bases from V and 13 bases from J; bases unmatched to any gene: 15. CDR1 and CDR2 (germline): LNHNV, YYDKDF (reference sequence). Full variable domain (rest looked up from reference TRBV15 and TRBJ2-4): DAMVIQNPRYQVTQFGKPVTLSCSQTLNHNVMYWYQQKSSQAPKLLFHYYDKDFNNEADTPDNFQSRRPNTSFCFLDIRSPGLGDTAMYLCAIRPPGTRKQYFGAGTRLSVL.

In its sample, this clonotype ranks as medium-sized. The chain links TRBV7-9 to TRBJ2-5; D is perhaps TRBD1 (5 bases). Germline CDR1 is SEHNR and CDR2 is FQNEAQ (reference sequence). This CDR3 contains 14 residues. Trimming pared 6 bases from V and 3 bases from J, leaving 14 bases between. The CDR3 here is CASRNNQGKETQYF. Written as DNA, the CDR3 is TGTGCCAGCAGAAATAACCAGGGAAAAGAGACCCAGTACTTC.

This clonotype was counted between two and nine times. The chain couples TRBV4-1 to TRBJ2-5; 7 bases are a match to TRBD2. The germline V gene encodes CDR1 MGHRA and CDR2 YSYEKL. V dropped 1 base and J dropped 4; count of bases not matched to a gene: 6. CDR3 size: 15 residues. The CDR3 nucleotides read TGCGCCAGCAGCCAAGTTGTAGCGGGCACAGAGACCCAGTACTTC. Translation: CASSQVVAGTETQYF.

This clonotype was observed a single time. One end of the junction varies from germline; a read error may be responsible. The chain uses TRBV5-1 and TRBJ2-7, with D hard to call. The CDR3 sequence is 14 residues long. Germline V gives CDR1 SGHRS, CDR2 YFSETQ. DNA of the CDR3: TGCGCCAGCGGCTTGGCCGCTCATGAATACGAGCAGTACTTC. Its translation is CASGLAAHEYEQYF.

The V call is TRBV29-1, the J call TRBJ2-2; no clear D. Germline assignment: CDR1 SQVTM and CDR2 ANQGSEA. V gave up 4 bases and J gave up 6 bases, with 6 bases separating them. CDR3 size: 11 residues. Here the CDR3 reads CSVGDAGELFF. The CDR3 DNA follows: TGCAGCGTTGGTGATGCCGGGGAGCTGTTTTTT.

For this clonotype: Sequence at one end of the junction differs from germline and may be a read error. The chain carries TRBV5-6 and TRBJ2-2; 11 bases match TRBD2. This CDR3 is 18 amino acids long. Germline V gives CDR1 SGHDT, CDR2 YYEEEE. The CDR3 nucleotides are TGTGCCAGCAGCTTGAAACTAGCGGGAGATCTCAACACCGGGGAGTTGTTTTTT. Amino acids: CASSLKLAGDLNTGELFF.

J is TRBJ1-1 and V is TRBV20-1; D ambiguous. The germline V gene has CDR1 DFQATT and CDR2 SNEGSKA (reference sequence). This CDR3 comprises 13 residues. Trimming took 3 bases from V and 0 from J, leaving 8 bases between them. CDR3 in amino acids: CSARAPLNTEAFF. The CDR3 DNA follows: TGCAGTGCTAGGGCCCCGTTGAACACTGAAGCTTTCTTT.

DNA for the CDR3: TGTGCCAGCAGCTCTATCAGACTAGCGGGAGGGATGGCAGATACGCAGTATTTT. Translating it yields CASSSIRLAGGMADTQYF. The rearrangement joins TRBV5-5 to TRBJ2-3, with 14 bases aligning to TRBD2. Trimming took 3 bases from V and 4 from J; bases not matched to a gene: 10. CDR3 size: 18 residues. The germline gives CDR1 SGHKS, CDR2 YYEKEE (reference sequence).

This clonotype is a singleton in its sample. CDR3 in amino acids: CASSLEGRDAYGYTF. For the CDR3, the DNA is TGTGCCAGCAGCTTGGAGGGCCGGGATGCCTATGGCTACACCTTC. This sequence joins TRBV5-4 and TRBJ1-2, with D unclear. Trimming removed 0 bases at V and 4 bases at J, with 13 bases between. The CDR3 contains 15 residues. CDR1 is SGHNT, CDR2 YYREEE, per germline (reference sequence).

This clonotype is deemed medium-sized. The CDR3 loop reads CASSQTGAGLNNEQFF. CDR3 DNA: TGTGCCAGCAGCCAAACGGGGGCAGGGCTAAACAATGAGCAGTTCTTC. This chain joins TRBV3-1 and TRBJ2-1; D tentatively fits TRBD1 or TRBD2 (6 bases each). The CDR3 spans 16 residues. Germline assignment: CDR1 LGHDT and CDR2 YNNKEL (reference sequence). Trimming removed 2 bases from V and 5 bases from J, with 16 bases in between.

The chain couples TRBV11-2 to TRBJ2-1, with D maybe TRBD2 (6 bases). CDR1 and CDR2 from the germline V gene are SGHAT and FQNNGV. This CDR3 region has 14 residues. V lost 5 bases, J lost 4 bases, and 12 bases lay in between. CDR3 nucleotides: TGTGCCAGCAGCACCCGACTAGTTTACAATGAGCAGTTCTTC. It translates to CASSTRLVYNEQFF.

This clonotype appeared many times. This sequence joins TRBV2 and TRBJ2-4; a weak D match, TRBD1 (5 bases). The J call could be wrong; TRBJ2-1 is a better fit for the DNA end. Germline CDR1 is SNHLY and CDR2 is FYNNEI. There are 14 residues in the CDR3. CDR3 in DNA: TGTGCCAGCAGTGCCAGGGTAGCCAAAAACATTCAGTTCTTC. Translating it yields CASSARVAKNIQFF.

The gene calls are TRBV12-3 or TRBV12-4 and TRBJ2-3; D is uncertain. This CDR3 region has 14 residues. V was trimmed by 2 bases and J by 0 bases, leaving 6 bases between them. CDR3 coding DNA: TGTGCCAGCAGTTTACCCCGGAGCACAGATACGCAGTATTTT. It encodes CASSLPRSTDTQYF.

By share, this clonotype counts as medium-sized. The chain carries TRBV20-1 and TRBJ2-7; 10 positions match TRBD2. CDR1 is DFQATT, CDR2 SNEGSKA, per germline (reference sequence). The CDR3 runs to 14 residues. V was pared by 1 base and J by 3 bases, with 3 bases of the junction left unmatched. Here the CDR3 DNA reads TGCAGTGCTAGAGCTAGCGGGAGCCACTACGAGCAGTACTTC. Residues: CSARASGSHYEQYF.

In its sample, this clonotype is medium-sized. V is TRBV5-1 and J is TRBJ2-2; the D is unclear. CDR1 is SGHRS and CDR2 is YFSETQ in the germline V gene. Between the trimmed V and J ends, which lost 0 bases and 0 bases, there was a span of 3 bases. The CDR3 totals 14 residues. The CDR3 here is CASSLDPNTGELFF. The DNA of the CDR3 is TGCGCCAGCAGCTTGGACCCGAACACCGGGGAGCTGTTTTTT.

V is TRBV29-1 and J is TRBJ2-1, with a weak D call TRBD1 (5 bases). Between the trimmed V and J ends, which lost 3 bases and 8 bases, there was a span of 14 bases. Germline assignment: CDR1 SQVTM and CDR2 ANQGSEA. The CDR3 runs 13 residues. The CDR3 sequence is CSVDHMGLYEQFF. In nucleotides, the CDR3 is TGCAGCGTTGATCATATGGGGCTGTATGAGCAGTTCTTC.